What follows are 20 T cell receptor beta chains derived from one specimen sequenced in a study of blood T cell repertoires in COVID-19. Profiling relied on immunoSEQ multiplex PCR, and the TCRdb table lists in-frame clones only, not all of them. This table has just under 250,000 clones, more than 85% appearing once. What was sequenced was PBMCs or T cells enriched from blood (not recorded which). The receptors were sampled from a woman under 40 who had recovered from COVID-19.

V and J are TRBV25-1 and TRBJ1-2; 7 nucleotides agree with TRBD1. Looked up from germline, CDR1 is MGHDK and CDR2 is SYGVNS. Germline trimming cut 4 bases from V and 8 bases from J; bases unmatched to any gene: 4. The CDR3 has 12 amino acids. The CDR3 reads CASSGQGRGYTF. CDR3 nucleotides: TGTGCCAGCAGTGGACAGGGCCGAGGCTACACCTTC.

The V call is TRBV6-2 or TRBV6-3, the J call TRBJ2-7; TRBD2 might be the D (5 bases). The CDR3 is 15 amino acids. From germline, CDR1 is MNHEY and CDR2 SVGEGT. V was trimmed by 3 bases and J by 4 bases, leaving 16 bases between them. This CDR3 reads CASSYYRGATYEQYF. The CDR3 DNA reads TGTGCCAGCAGTTATTATCGGGGTGCCACTTACGAGCAGTACTTC.

The chain has TRBV6-2 or TRBV6-3 and TRBJ2-5; 9 bases fit TRBD1. This CDR3 spans 15 amino acids. Trimming at V came to 4 bases and at J to 1 base, leaving 4 bases not matched to a gene. Germline V gene sequence: CDR1 MNHEY, CDR2 SVGEGT. The CDR3 protein is CASSWGGQGQETQYF. The CDR3 DNA reads TGTGCCAGCAGTTGGGGGGGACAGGGCCAAGAGACCCAGTACTTC.

The chain joins TRBV7-6 to TRBJ2-5; 12 nucleotides match TRBD2. V shed 1 base and J 5 bases; nucleotides not matched to a gene: 8. Looked up from germline, CDR1 is SGHVS and CDR2 is FNYEAQ. The CDR3 has 17 amino acids. The CDR3 DNA reads TGTGCCAGCAGCTTAGAGGCTAGCGGGAGGGCCAGGGAGACCCAGTACTTC. This translates into CASSLEASGRARETQYF.

The chain recombines TRBV5-8 with TRBJ2-6; TRBD1 is a possible D gene (5 bases). This CDR3 comprises 16 residues. In germline, CDR1 is SGHTS, CDR2 YDEGEE. V was pared by 4 bases and J by 1 base, with 12 bases between. As DNA, the CDR3 is TGTGCCAGCAGCCCTAAGGCAGGGTCTGGGGCCAACGTCCTGACTTTC. Protein: CASSPKAGSGANVLTF. Full variable domain (rest looked up from reference TRBV5-8 and TRBJ2-6): EAGVTQSPTHLIKTRGQQATLRCSPISGHTSVYWYQQALGLGLQFLLWYDEGEERNRGNFPPRFSGRQFPNYSSELNVNALELEDSALYLCASSPKAGSGANVLTFGAGSRLTVL.

The chain carries TRBV6-5 and TRBJ1-1; TRBD1 agrees at 8 bases. The V and J ends lost 2 bases and 3 bases, in that order; junction bases with no gene match: 5. Germline V gives CDR1 MNHEY, CDR2 SVGAGI. The CDR3 has 15 amino acids. CDR3 bases: TGTGCCAGCAGTTACGGATCACAGGGGGACACTGAAGCTTTCTTT. Residues: CASSYGSQGDTEAFF.

The gene calls are TRBV27 and TRBJ1-2; D uncertain. Looked up from germline, CDR1 is MNHEY and CDR2 is SMNVEV (reference sequence). This CDR3 spans 14 amino acids. With 7 bases removed from V and 3 bases from J, the gap between germline ends came to 15 bases. Here the CDR3 reads CASTSRRSDYGYTF. The DNA of the CDR3 is TGTGCCAGCACGTCTCGGCGGTCTGACTATGGCTACACCTTC.

The CDR3 protein is CASSKGDRTLTDTQYF. CDR3 bases: TGTGCCAGCAGTAAAGGCGACAGGACTTTGACAGATACGCAGTATTTT. The chain employs TRBV2 and TRBJ2-3; tentative D call: TRBD1 (6 bases). With 5 bases removed from V and 3 bases from J, the gap between germline ends came to 18 bases. Germline V gene lookup returns CDR1 SNHLY and CDR2 FYNNEI. The CDR3 spans 16 residues.

This chain links TRBV27 with TRBJ1-1; 7 nucleotides match TRBD1. J gave up 1 base and V 4 bases, and 6 bases lay outside the gene matches. Germline V gene lookup returns CDR1 MNHEY and CDR2 SMNVEV (reference sequence). This CDR3 region has 15 residues. CDR3 in DNA: TGTGCCAGCAGTTCCAGGACAGGCCCGAACACTGAAGCTTTCTTT. It is translated as CASSSRTGPNTEAFF.

Comments on this clone: The sample holds other DNA sequences that translate to the same CDR3. The rearrangement links TRBV7-3 to TRBJ1-1; D is undetermined. The germline V gene encodes CDR1 SGHTA and CDR2 FQGTGA. The CDR3 runs to 13 residues. The V and J ends lost 1 base and 1 base respectively, with 4 bases between them. The CDR3 nucleotides are TGTGCCAGCAGCTTAAATCGGAACACTGAAGCTTTCTTT. As protein: CASSLNRNTEAFF.

The CDR3 sequence: CASSPVRVGYTF. As DNA, the CDR3 is TGTGCCAGCAGCCCCGTCCGGGTTGGCTACACCTTC. J is TRBJ1-2 and V is TRBV7-2; D remains ambiguous. CDR1 is SGHTA and CDR2 is FQGNSA in the germline V gene. V lost 5 bases, J lost 7 bases, and 11 bases lay in between. The CDR3 length is 12 residues.

This chain joins TRBV5-8 and TRBJ1-1; D is unclear. The CDR3 consists of 18 residues. Trimming took 4 bases from V and 0 from J, leaving 22 bases between them. In germline, CDR1 is SGHTS, CDR2 YDEGEE. The CDR3 coding sequence is TGTGCCAGCAGCCTTCGCACAATGACGGGAACCATGAACACTGAAGCTTTCTTT. As protein: CASSLRTMTGTMNTEAFF.

This clone came up once. The chain uses TRBV7-2 and TRBJ2-7; D is ambiguous. This CDR3 is 13 amino acids long. In germline, CDR1 is SGHTA, CDR2 FQGNSA. Trimming removed 2 bases from V and 3 bases from J, with 8 bases in between. CDR3 bases: TGTGCCAGCAGCTTAACCGCGAACTACGAGCAGTACTTC. Its translation is CASSLTANYEQYF.

This chain connects TRBV7-9 to TRBJ2-1; D is perhaps TRBD2 (5 bases). V shed 2 bases and J shed 0 bases, with 11 bases lying between them. In germline, CDR1 is SEHNR, CDR2 FQNEAQ (reference sequence). This CDR3 region has 16 residues. CDR3 nucleotides: TGTGCCAGCAGCTTAAAGCCGGGGAGCTCCTACAATGAGCAGTTCTTC. Translated, it gives CASSLKPGSSYNEQFF.

This sequence joins TRBV28 and TRBJ2-7, with 8 nucleotides matching TRBD1. Germline assignment: CDR1 MDHEN and CDR2 SYDVKM. The CDR3 consists of 15 residues. The V segment lost 7 bases and the J segment 0 bases; nucleotides outside the gene matches: 8. CDR3 sequence reads: CASTRDRSSSYEQYF. For the CDR3, the DNA is TGTGCCAGCACCCGGGACAGGTCAAGCTCCTACGAGCAGTACTTC.

As to this clone: The same CDR3 arises from other DNA sequences in this sample as well. The V call is TRBV5-1, the J call TRBJ2-5; 7 bases align to TRBD2. This CDR3 is 14 amino acids long. Germline CDR1 SGHRS, CDR2 YFSETQ. The junction had 3 bases not matched to a gene; V was cut back by 0 bases and J by 4 bases. Here the CDR3 reads CASSLAGGRETQYF. The CDR3 bases are TGCGCCAGCAGCTTGGCAGGCGGGAGAGAGACCCAGTACTTC.

The J gene is TRBJ1-4, the V gene TRBV7-6; 10 bases agree with TRBD1. Losses at the gene ends were 4 bases for V and 8 bases for J; bases not matched to a gene: 4. The germline CDR1 and CDR2 sequences are SGHVS and FNYEAQ. The CDR3 consists of 14 residues. The chain's CDR3 is CASSSGQGDEKLFF. For the CDR3, the DNA is TGTGCCAGCAGCTCTGGACAGGGGGACGAAAAACTGTTTTTT.

The chain couples TRBV19 to TRBJ2-2, with 7 bases aligning to TRBD2. The CDR3 runs 16 residues. V lost 3 bases and J lost 4; bases outside the gene matches: 8. Germline V gives CDR1 LNHDA, CDR2 SQIVND (reference sequence). CDR3 sequence reads: CASSMGAGLSTGELFF. The CDR3 DNA follows: TGTGCCAGTAGTATGGGAGCGGGACTAAGCACCGGGGAGCTGTTTTTT.

J is TRBJ2-7 and V is TRBV5-1; a weak D match, TRBD2 (5 bases). CDR1 is SGHRS and CDR2 is YFSETQ in the germline V gene. The CDR3 length is 14 residues. V gave up 1 base and J gave up 0 bases, with 8 bases separating them. The CDR3 DNA sequence: TGCGCCAGCAGCTTGTCTAGCAGCTCCTACGAGCAGTACTTC. Its translation is CASSLSSSSYEQYF.

The CDR3 reads CASSEGTGRSGNTIYF. For the CDR3, the DNA is TGTGCCAGCAGTGAAGGGACAGGTCGCTCTGGAAACACCATATATTTT. V gene TRBV6-1 combines with J gene TRBJ1-3; TRBD1 matches 7 bases. With 1 base clipped from V and 0 bases from J, the junction kept 3 bases outside the gene matches. Germline CDR1 MNHNS, CDR2 SASEGT. The CDR3 contains 16 residues.